Listed here are 7 T cell receptor beta chains from one sample, sequenced in a study of T cell responses to AZD1222 COVID-19 vaccine. Measured with immunoSEQ multiplex PCR; TCRdb has only the in-frame clones, and not every one. Of about 140,000 clones in the sample, about 91% were seen once. The sample in question was peripheral blood, obtained on day 0 of AZD1222 vaccination. The source is an adult in good health.

The chain is built from TRBV7-8 and TRBJ2-7, with D perhaps TRBD1 or TRBD2 (6 bases each). The CDR3 totals 20 residues. Germline CDR1 and CDR2: SGHVS and FQNEAQ. Trimming took 3 bases from V and 0 from J, leaving 27 bases between them. In DNA, the CDR3 is TGTGCCAGCAGCTTGGGGGCTTTCCGGTTGGAGGGAGGAAGCTCCTACGAGCAGTACTTC. Protein product: CASSLGAFRLEGGSSYEQYF.

The chain employs TRBV27 and TRBJ1-1; the D is unclear. V dropped 3 bases and J dropped 0 bases, with 5 bases sitting between them. Germline CDR1 is MNHEY and CDR2 is SMNVEV (reference sequence). The CDR3 is 13 residues long. CDR3 nucleotides: TGTGCCAGCAGTTTCAAGGTGAACACTGAAGCTTTCTTT. Translating it yields CASSFKVNTEAFF.

This clone was recorded only once. The chain carries TRBV5-1 and TRBJ1-1; 7 nucleotides agree with TRBD1. This CDR3 is built from 15 residues. Trimming took 6 bases from V and 4 from J; bases not matched to a gene: 12. Per germline, CDR1 SGHRS and CDR2 YFSETQ. CDR3 sequence (DNA): TGCGCCAGCAAAGGGGGCGGGTTGAGCGGCACTGAAGCTTTCTTT. Translated, it gives CASKGGGLSGTEAFF.

The rearrangement links TRBV4-3 to TRBJ1-2; TRBD1 might be the D (5 bases). The CDR3 length is 17 residues. Germline assignment: CDR1 LGHNA and CDR2 YSLEER. V lost 1 base, J lost 0 bases, and 15 bases lay in between. The CDR3 nucleotides read TGCGCCAGCAGCCAAGGGGGCAGTGGATCAGCTAACTATGGCTACACCTTC. Protein sequence: CASSQGGSGSANYGYTF.

V gene TRBV11-3 combines with J gene TRBJ1-1; D is undetermined. The V and J ends lost 3 bases and 4 bases respectively, with 9 bases between them. The length of the CDR3 is 13 residues. The germline gives CDR1 SGHNT, CDR2 YENEEA. The CDR3 protein is CASSFTPGTEAFF. CDR3 DNA: TGTGCCAGCAGCTTTACGCCGGGCACTGAAGCTTTCTTT.

This clone was counted once. The chain joins TRBV7-8 to TRBJ2-1, with 12 bases fitting TRBD2. V was clipped by 6 bases and J by 2 bases; unmatched bases: 2. The CDR3 is made up of 15 amino acids. Germline V gene lookup returns CDR1 SGHVS and CDR2 FQNEAQ. The CDR3 DNA sequence: TGTGCCAGCAGTCTAGCGGGAGGGCCCTACAATGAGCAGTTCTTC. This gives the protein CASSLAGGPYNEQFF. The full variable domain, in which reference TRBV7-8 and TRBJ2-1 provide the parts outside the CDR3, is GAGVSQSPRYKVAKRGQDVALRCDPISGHVSLFWYQQALGQGPEFLTYFQNEAQLDKSGLPSDRFFAERPEGSVSTLKIQRTQQEDSAVYLCASSLAGGPYNEQFFGPGTRLTVL.

This chain uses TRBV7-9 with TRBJ2-7; 9 bases line up with TRBD1. There are 14 residues in the CDR3. Germline V gene sequence: CDR1 SEHNR, CDR2 FQNEAQ (reference sequence). Trimming removed 5 bases from V and 2 bases from J; junction bases left unmatched: 4. The DNA of the CDR3 is TGTGCCAGCAGCCCTGGACAGGGGCCCTACGAGCAGTACTTC. It encodes CASSPGQGPYEQYF.